The sequence of this T cell receptor (beta chain) was determined in a study of T cell responses to AZD1222 COVID-19 vaccine. The CDR3 is 15 residues long. Trimming took 1 base from V and 1 from J, leaving 10 bases between them. CDR1 and CDR2 (germline): MNHEY, SMNVEV (reference sequence). TCRdb keeps only in-frame clones here, not all; method: immunoSEQ multiplex PCR. The sample has about 54,000 clones; approximately 88% are singletons. On this clone: The target antigen is unknown.

Overall study results and limits: Donors, mostly white British, included more females; clonal diversity was possibly underestimated. It was only a handful of AZD1222 recipients who were seropositive at baseline.

The input for sequencing was peripheral blood, taken on day 0 of AZD1222 vaccination. The TCR was taken from an adult in good health. The V call is TRBV27, the J call TRBJ1-1, with D perhaps matching TRBD1 (5 bases). For the CDR3, the DNA is TGTGCCAGCAGTTTATGGGCAGGGCAGAACACTGAAGCTTTCTTT. This gives the protein CASSLWAGQNTEAFF.